The clone carrying this T cell receptor (beta chain) was counted ten times or more. Its antigen is not known. From RNA transcripts, TCR beta CDR3 regions were amplified. First-round RT-PCR targeting the TCR CDR3 was performed with the HTBI primer set. TCRdb ran MiXCR on the multiplex PCR reads and lists one entry per CDR3 protein. The sample gives 600,000 to 650,000 distinct CDR3 sequences, 16% of which show up once; about 3.8% is in the top ten. These data are taken from a study of T cells in Graves' hyperthyroidism and ophthalmopathy. The CDR3 is made up of 13 amino acids. V lost 6 bases and J lost 4; bases outside the gene matches: 5. Germline CDR1 SNHLY, CDR2 FYNNEI. In patients aged 18 to 65, hyperthyroidism was newly diagnosed, with duration under 2 months. The study, taken as a whole, reports: Most expanded thyroid clonotypes above 0.001 recurred in blood.

The chain carries TRBV2 and TRBJ2-7; 8 bases are shared with TRBD1. This TCR came from a woman in her 30s with Graves' hyperthyroidism. Sequencing was carried out using blood. The CDR3 protein is CASRGRGQYEQYF. The CDR3 nucleotides are TGTGCCAGCAGAGGCAGGGGGCAATACGAGCAGTACTTC.